The T cell receptor beta chain under discussion was sequenced for a study of T cell changes during pregnancy in multiple sclerosis. Some clones are missing from TCRdb's copy, which holds only in-frame ones; the method was immunoSEQ multiplex PCR. The sample yields around 36,000 clones, about 92% seen once. The CDR3 consists of 15 residues. V was clipped by 0 bases and J by 2 bases, with 8 bases between them. The germline CDR1 and CDR2 sequences are MGHRA and YSYEKL. The chain joins TRBV4-1 to TRBJ1-3; D uncertain. The sequenced sample was CD8+ T cells from peripheral blood mononuclear cells, obtained in the first trimester of pregnancy. This sequence originates from a female donor with multiple sclerosis, enrolled in a pregnancy study. As DNA, the CDR3 is TGCGCCAGCAGCCAAGATCCAGGAACTGGAAACACCATATATTTT. It is translated as CASSQDPGTGNTIYF.